Detailed here is one T cell receptor beta chain. Its antigen has not been determined. No base quality information exists; no much larger clone differs at one position. Patients with a history of autoimmune disease or receiving systemic immunosuppression were excluded from the trial. In every dose cohort, peripheral blood was drawn for TCR sequencing at baseline, cycle 4 day 1, and cycle 7 day 1. Samples were obtained from an open-label, multicenter, first-in-human phase I dose-escalation trial of ivuxolimab. The trial enrolled adults with locally advanced or metastatic head and neck squamous cell, hepatocellular, melanoma or renal cell carcinoma. Before TCR sequencing, CD4+ and CD8+ T cells were separately sorted from peripheral blood. Genomic DNA was isolated from the sorted cells so that the TCRbeta CDR3 region could be sequenced. The immunoSEQ Assay was used to sequence the TCRbeta CDR3 regions. TCRdb provides this immuneACCESS table in a form limited to in-frame rearrangements. Some clones are lacking; in checked studies, under half of them reflect an unresolved V gene, and why the rest are absent is not known. Here the sample has approximately 12,000 clones; roughly 80% occur a single time. The ten largest clones capture more than 9% of the sample.

V is cut by 0 bases and J by 11 bases, and the space between the germline ends is 11 bases. The germline V gene provides CDR1 MGHRA and CDR2 YSYEKL. Including cysteine and phenylalanine, the CDR3 has 13 amino acids. Here the CDR3 DNA is all that survives: 39 bases in frame from base 1. The sample is drawn from a study of OX40 agonist ivuxolimab in advanced cancers. Study-level background: Ivuxolimab, which targeted the costimulatory receptor OX40 (CD134), was an agonistic, fully human IgG2 monoclonal antibody. Intravenous ivuxolimab was administered to patients every 2 weeks at six dose levels: 0.01, 0.1, 0.3, 1.5, 3 and 10 mg/kg. Of the roughly 52 dose-escalation patients, hepatocellular carcinoma was present in about 20, melanoma in approximately 15, renal cell carcinoma in 9 and head and neck cancer in 9. The dose-escalation cohort was over 70% male with a mean age of approximately 59 years, ranging from 23 to 79. Patients were allowed to have had prior anti-PD-1, anti-PD-L1 or anti-CTLA-4 therapy, and around 37% of the dose-escalation patients had previously received checkpoint inhibitors. Partial responses occurred in three dose-escalation patients, of whom one had hepatocellular carcinoma and two had cutaneous melanoma. Peripheral TCRbeta sequencing was intended to test whether TCR sequence diversity was altered and clonal T-cell expansion was caused by ivuxolimab. The monotherapy dose-escalation portion (N of about 47 patients) of the phase I ivuxolimab trial is reported in the paper. What the study reported, not specific to this receptor: Antigen specificity was not determined for the clonally expanded peripheral T cells. In the 0.1-3.0 mg/kg groups, partial responders were among the patients with the lowest normalized peripheral clonal expansion, particularly in CD8+ T cells. At doses from 0.1 to 3.0 mg/kg, clonal expansion was seen in both CD4+ and CD8+ blood T cells between baseline and week 6. After ivuxolimab, CD8+ T cells had more expanded clones than CD4+ T cells on average. Low levels of normalized T-cell clonal expansion were also seen in some nonresponding patients.

Sequenced material: CD4+ or CD8+ T cells sorted from blood, taken in a trial of the OX40 agonist ivuxolimab. Recombination linked TRBV4-1 to TRBJ2-1; a weak D assignment points to TRBD2 (5 bases agree). This sequence was found in an adult with an advanced solid tumor such as melanoma, head and neck, liver or kidney cancer. The bases are TGCGCCAGCAGCCAAGAGAGGAGGTTTCAGCAGTTCTTC. This sequence encodes CASSQERRFQQFF.